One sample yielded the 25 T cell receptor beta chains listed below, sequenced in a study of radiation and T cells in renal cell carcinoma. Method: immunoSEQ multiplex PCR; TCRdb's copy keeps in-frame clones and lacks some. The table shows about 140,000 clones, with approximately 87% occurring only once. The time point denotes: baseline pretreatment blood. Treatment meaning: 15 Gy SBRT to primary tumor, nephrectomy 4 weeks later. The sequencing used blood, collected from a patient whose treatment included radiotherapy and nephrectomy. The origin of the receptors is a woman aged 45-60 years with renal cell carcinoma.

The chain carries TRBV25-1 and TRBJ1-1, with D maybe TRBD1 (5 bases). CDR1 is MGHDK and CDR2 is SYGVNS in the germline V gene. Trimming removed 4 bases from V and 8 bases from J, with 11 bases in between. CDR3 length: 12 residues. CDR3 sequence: CASSVGPIEAFF. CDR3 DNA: TGTGCCAGCAGTGTGGGACCGATAGAAGCTTTCTTT.

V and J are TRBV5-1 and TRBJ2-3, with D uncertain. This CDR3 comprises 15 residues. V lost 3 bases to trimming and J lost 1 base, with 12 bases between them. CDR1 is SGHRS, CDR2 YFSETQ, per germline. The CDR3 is CASSYTGPGTDTQYF. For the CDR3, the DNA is TGCGCCAGCAGCTACACCGGACCGGGCACAGATACGCAGTATTTT.

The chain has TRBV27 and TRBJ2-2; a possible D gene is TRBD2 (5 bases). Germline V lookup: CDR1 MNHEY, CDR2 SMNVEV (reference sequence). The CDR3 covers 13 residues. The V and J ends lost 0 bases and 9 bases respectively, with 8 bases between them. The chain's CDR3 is CASSLSGVRELFF. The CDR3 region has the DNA TGTGCCAGCAGTTTATCCGGGGTCCGGGAGCTGTTTTTT.

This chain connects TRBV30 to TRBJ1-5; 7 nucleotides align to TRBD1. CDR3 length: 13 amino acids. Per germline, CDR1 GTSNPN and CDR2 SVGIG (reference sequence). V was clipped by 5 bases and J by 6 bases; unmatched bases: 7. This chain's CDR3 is CAWGAQGVQPQHF. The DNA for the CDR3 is TGTGCCTGGGGGGCGCAGGGGGTTCAGCCCCAGCATTTT.

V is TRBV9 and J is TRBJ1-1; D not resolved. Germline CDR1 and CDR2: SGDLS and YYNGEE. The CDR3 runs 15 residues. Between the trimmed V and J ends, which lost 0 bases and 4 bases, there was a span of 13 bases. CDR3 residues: CASSVVDEVGTEAFF. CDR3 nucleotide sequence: TGTGCCAGCAGCGTAGTTGATGAGGTAGGCACTGAAGCTTTCTTT.

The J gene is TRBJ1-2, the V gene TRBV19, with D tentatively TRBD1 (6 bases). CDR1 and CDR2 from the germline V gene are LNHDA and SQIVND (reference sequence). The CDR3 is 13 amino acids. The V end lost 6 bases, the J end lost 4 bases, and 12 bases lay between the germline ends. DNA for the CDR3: TGTGCCAGTAGACCACCGGGGGCCTATGGCTACACCTTC. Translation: CASRPPGAYGYTF.

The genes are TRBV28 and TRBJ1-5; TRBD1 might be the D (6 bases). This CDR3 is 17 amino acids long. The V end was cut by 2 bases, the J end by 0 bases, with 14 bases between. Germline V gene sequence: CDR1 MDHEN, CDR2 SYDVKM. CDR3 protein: CASSLGGAGFSNQPQHF. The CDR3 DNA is TGTGCCAGCAGTTTAGGGGGGGCAGGGTTTAGCAATCAGCCCCAGCATTTT.

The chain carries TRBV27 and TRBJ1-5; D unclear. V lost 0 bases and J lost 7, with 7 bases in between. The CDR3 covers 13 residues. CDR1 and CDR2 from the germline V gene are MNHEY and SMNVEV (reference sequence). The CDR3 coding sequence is TGTGCCAGCAGTTTATCGCCGAGACAGCCCCAGCATTTT. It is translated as CASSLSPRQPQHF.

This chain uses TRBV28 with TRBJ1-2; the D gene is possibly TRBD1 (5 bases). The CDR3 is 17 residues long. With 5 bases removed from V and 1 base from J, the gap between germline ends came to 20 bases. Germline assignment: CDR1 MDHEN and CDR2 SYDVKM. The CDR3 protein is CASSLNRFPMLNYGYTF. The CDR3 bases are TGTGCCAGCAGTCTAAACAGGTTTCCTATGCTTAACTATGGCTACACCTTC.

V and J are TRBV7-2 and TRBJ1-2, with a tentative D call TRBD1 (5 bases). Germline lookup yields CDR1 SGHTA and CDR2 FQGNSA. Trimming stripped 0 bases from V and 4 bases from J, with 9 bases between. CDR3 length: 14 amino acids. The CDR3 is CASSLASGTYGYTF. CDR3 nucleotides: TGTGCCAGCAGCTTAGCGTCAGGGACCTATGGCTACACCTTC.

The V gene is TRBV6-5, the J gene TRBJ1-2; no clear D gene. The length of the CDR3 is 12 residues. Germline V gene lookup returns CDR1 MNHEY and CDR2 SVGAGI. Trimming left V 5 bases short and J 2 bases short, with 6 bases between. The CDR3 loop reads CASSNTNYGYTF. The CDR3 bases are TGTGCCAGCAGTAACACCAACTATGGCTACACCTTC.

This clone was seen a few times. This chain's CDR3 is CAIRGTGGNTEAFF. In DNA, the CDR3 is TGTGCCATCAGGGGGACAGGGGGGAACACTGAAGCTTTCTTT. The chain combines TRBV10-3 with TRBJ1-1; TRBD1 aligns across 11 bases. Germline values: CDR1 ENHRY, CDR2 SYGVKD. V dropped 6 bases and J dropped 1; count of bases not matched to a gene: 1. The CDR3 extends over 14 amino acids.

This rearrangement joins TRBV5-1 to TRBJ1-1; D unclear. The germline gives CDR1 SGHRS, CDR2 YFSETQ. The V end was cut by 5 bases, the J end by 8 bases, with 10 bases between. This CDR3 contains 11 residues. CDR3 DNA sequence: TGCGCCAGCAGGGCCGAGACAGAAGCTTTCTTT. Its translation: CASRAETEAFF.

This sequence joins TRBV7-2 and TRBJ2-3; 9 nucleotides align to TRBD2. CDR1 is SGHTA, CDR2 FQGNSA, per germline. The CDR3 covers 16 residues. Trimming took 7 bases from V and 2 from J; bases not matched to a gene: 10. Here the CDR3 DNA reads TGTGCCAGCACCACGAGAGAGGGACTAGCCACAGATACGCAGTATTTT. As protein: CASTTREGLATDTQYF.

CDR3 region: CASSKDRGETQYF. CDR3 bases: TGTGCCAGTAGTAAGGACAGGGGGGAGACCCAGTACTTC. V usage is TRBV19 and J usage is TRBJ2-5, with 10 nucleotides matching TRBD1. Trimming removed 4 bases from V and 5 bases from J; junction bases left unmatched: 1. Germline V gene sequence: CDR1 LNHDA, CDR2 SQIVND (reference sequence). The CDR3 extends over 13 amino acids.

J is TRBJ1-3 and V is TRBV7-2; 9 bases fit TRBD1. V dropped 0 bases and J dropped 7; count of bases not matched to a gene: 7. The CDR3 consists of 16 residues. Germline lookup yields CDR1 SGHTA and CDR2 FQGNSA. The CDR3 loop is CASSLADRGIGNTIYF. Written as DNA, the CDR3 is TGTGCCAGCAGCTTAGCCGACAGGGGGATAGGGAACACCATATATTTT.

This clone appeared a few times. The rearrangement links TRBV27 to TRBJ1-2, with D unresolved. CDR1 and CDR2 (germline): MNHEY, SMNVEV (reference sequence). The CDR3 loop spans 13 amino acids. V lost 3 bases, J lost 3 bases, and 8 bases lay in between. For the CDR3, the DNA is TGTGCCAGCAGTTTGCAAGGCGACTATGGCTACACCTTC. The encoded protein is CASSLQGDYGYTF.

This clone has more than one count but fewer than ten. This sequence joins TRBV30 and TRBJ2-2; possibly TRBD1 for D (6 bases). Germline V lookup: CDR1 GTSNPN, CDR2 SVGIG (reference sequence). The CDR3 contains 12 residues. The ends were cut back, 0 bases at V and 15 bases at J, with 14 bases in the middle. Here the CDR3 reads CAWSVDSRGVFF. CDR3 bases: TGTGCCTGGAGTGTAGATAGCAGGGGAGTGTTTTTT.

The chain's CDR3 is CASSPSGSYGYTF. The DNA for the CDR3 is TGTGCCAGCAGCCCGTCTGGGAGCTATGGCTACACCTTC. V and J are TRBV25-1 and TRBJ1-2; no reliable D call. CDR3 length: 13 residues. Germline V gene lookup returns CDR1 MGHDK and CDR2 SYGVNS. V was pared by 6 bases and J by 4 bases, with 12 bases between.

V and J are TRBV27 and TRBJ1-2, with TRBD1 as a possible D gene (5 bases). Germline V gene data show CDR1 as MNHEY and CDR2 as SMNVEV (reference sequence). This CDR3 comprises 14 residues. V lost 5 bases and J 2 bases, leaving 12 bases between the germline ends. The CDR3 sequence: CASSTMTENYGYTF. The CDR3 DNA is TGTGCCAGCAGTACAATGACAGAGAACTATGGCTACACCTTC.

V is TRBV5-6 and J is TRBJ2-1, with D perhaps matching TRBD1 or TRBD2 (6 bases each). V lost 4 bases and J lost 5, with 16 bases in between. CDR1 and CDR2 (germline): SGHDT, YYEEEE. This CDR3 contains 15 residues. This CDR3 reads CASSGGRTRHNEQFF. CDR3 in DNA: TGTGCCAGCAGCGGGGGGCGGACACGTCACAATGAGCAGTTCTTC. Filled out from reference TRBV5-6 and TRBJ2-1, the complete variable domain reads DAGVTQSPTHLIKTRGQQVTLRCSPKSGHDTVSWYQQALGQGPQFIFQYYEEEERQRGNFPDRFSGHQFPNYSSELNVNALLLGDSALYLCASSGGRTRHNEQFFGPGTRLTVL.

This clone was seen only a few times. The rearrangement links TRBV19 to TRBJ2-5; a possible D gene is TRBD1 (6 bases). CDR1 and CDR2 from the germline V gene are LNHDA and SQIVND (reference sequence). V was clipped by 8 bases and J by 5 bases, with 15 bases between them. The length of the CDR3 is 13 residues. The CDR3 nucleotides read TGTGCCAGTGGAAACCGGGACATTGAGACCCAGTACTTC. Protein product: CASGNRDIETQYF.

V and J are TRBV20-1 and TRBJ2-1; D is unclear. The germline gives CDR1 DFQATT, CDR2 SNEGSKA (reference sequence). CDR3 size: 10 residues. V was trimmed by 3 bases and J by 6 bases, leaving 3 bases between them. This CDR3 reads CSASLNEQFF. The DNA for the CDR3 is TGCAGTGCTAGCCTCAATGAGCAGTTCTTC.

In DNA form, the CDR3 reads TGCGCCAGCAGCTTGGCCAACGGGGTCCCAGATACGCAGTATTTT. This encodes CASSLANGVPDTQYF. The chain employs TRBV5-1 and TRBJ2-3, with D maybe TRBD2 (5 bases). V was shortened by 0 bases and J by 4 bases, with 12 bases between the two germline ends. This CDR3 is 15 amino acids long. CDR1 SGHRS and CDR2 YFSETQ come from the germline V gene.

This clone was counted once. The CDR3 DNA sequence: TGTGCCAGCAGCTCCCTCGAGCAGTACTTC. This translates into CASSSLEQYF. The chain recombines TRBV13 with TRBJ2-7; D ambiguous. Trimming pared 4 bases from V and 6 bases from J, leaving 4 bases between. This CDR3 comprises 10 residues. Germline CDR1 is PRHDT and CDR2 is FYEKMQ (reference sequence).